This T cell receptor beta chain was profiled in a study of neurological immune-mediated disorders. General study points: None of the CDR3 amino acid sequences of expanded clones recurred across subjects, suggesting private repertoires in all groups. According to phylogenetic grouping, one related-CDR3 cluster, a possible signature, contained the repertoires of 18 of 34 multiple sclerosis patients.

The table lists this clonotype with a few counts. Antigen unknown. Per germline, CDR1 DFQATT and CDR2 SNEGSKA (reference sequence). CDR3 length: 13 residues. Trimming took 6 bases from V and 6 from J; bases not matched to a gene: 7. The making of cDNA relied on 5'RACE with 10-nucleotide random UMIs. TCRdb redid the calling of the 5' RACE reads with MiXCR, one entry per CDR3 protein. Of about 62,000 distinct CDR3 sequences listed, over 3.5% are singletons. Unsorted libraries were prepared from 2 million PBMCs that had been stored at -80 C. This TCR came from a woman between 45 and 65 years old with multiple sclerosis. The V and J genes are TRBV20-1 and TRBJ2-1, with 8 bases fitting TRBD2. Sequencing was done on a sample of PBMCs. The DNA of the CDR3 is TGCAGTGCCCTAGCGGGCCCCCGCAATGAGCAGTTCTTC. It is translated as CSALAGPRNEQFF.